This T cell receptor (beta chain) is from a study of blood T cell repertoires in COVID-19. Study-wide background: The United States, Italy and Spain were the sources of the acute and convalescent COVID-19 samples. The analysed material was cDNA or gDNA that came from T cells, B-cell-depleted T cells, or PBMCs.

This clone showed up just a few times. Trimming stripped 3 bases from V and 9 bases from J, with 18 bases between. In germline, CDR1 is SNHLY, CDR2 FYNNEI. CDR3 length equals 15 residues. In the authors' workflow: It was from reference gene primer amplification that nucleated cell counts were estimated. The data were produced by immunoSEQ multiplex PCR, yet TCRdb's version contains in-frame clones alone and is incomplete. Clone size and the V and J calls come from that table; the DNA yielded D and trimming. The table lists over 150,000 clones, 75% to 90% of them singletons. The gene calls are TRBV2 and TRBJ1-5; D is unclear. What was sequenced was peripheral blood. The origin of this receptor is a woman of 80 years or more with active or convalescent COVID-19. CDR3 residues: CASSDDGRGIRPQHF. The CDR3 DNA is TGTGCCAGCAGTGATGATGGACGGGGAATACGGCCCCAGCATTTT.